Following are 14 T cell receptor beta chains from one sample sequenced in a study of CD8+ T cells in alopecia areata. Extraction of RNA preceded its reverse transcription into cDNA, which served as the sequencing template. Using immunoSEQ multiplex PCR, the repertoire was profiled, and TCRdb retains in-frame clones only, with some absent. This repertoire shows 150,000 to 160,000 clones, around 50% found once; its top ten account for less than 20%. The sequenced sample was CD8+ T cells sorted from blood, obtained at week 0. The source of these receptors is a human donor with alopecia areata.

This chain joins TRBV4-3 and TRBJ2-2; TRBD2 matches at 11 bases. This CDR3 contains 17 residues. Trimming at V came to 0 bases and at J to 4 bases, leaving 4 bases not matched to a gene. Per germline, CDR1 LGHNA and CDR2 YSLEER. For the CDR3, the DNA is TGCGCCAGCAGCCAAGATCAGACTAGCGGGGTCACCGGGGAGCTGTTTTTT. Residues: CASSQDQTSGVTGELFF.

The chain carries TRBV7-6 and TRBJ2-3; 8 nucleotides match TRBD1. Germline CDR1 is SGHVS and CDR2 is FNYEAQ. The V gene end was trimmed by 4 bases and the J gene end by 1 base; junction bases not matched to a gene: 4. CDR3 length equals 15 residues. The CDR3 reads CASSSLTGGTDTQYF. CDR3 in DNA: TGTGCCAGCAGCTCGTTGACAGGGGGCACAGATACGCAGTATTTT.

This clone was observed once. V usage is TRBV7-9 and J usage is TRBJ2-7; no clear D gene. The CDR3 has 12 residues. The V gene lost 8 bases and the J gene lost 3 bases, with 11 bases spanning the gap. Germline V CDR1 and CDR2: SEHNR, FQNEAQ (reference sequence). The CDR3 spells CASGVDFYEQYF. For the CDR3, the DNA is TGTGCCAGCGGGGTGGATTTCTACGAGCAGTACTTC. Supplemented by reference TRBV7-9 and TRBJ2-7, the full variable domain reads DTGVSQNPRHKITKRGQNVTFRCDPISEHNRLYWYRQTLGQGPEFLTYFQNEAQLEKSRLLSDRFSAERPKGSFSTLEIQRTEQGDSAMYLCASGVDFYEQYFGPGTRLTVT.

The chain uses TRBV2 and TRBJ2-5; 7 bases align to TRBD1. The CDR3 runs to 16 residues. CDR1 and CDR2 from the germline V gene are SNHLY and FYNNEI. Trimming removed 6 bases from V and 2 bases from J; junction bases left unmatched: 12. Here the CDR3 DNA reads TGTGCCAGCAGGAACGTTGGGACAGATTTACAAGAGACCCAGTACTTC. Its protein product is CASRNVGTDLQETQYF.

Only a few counts were recorded for this clone. The chain carries TRBV23-1 and TRBJ1-4, with TRBD1 as a possible D gene (6 bases). Being an ORF, TRBV23-1 has a function that is uncertain. Trimming shortened V by 8 bases and J by 0 bases, and 10 bases separated the two germline ends. The CDR3 contains 14 residues. CDR3: CASWTVATNEKLFF. The CDR3 DNA reads TGCGCCAGCTGGACAGTTGCAACTAATGAAAAACTGTTTTTT.

The chain joins TRBV5-6 to TRBJ1-2; D perhaps matches TRBD1 (5 bases). This CDR3 comprises 13 residues. The V gene lost 3 bases and the J gene lost 3 bases, with 9 bases spanning the gap. CDR1 is SGHDT, CDR2 YYEEEE, per germline. The chain's CDR3 is CASSSTGDYGYTF. For the CDR3, the DNA is TGTGCCAGCAGCTCAACAGGAGACTATGGCTACACCTTC.

This chain links TRBV10-3 with TRBJ2-1, with D perhaps matching TRBD1 or TRBD2 (5 bases each). Germline loops: CDR1 ENHRY, CDR2 SYGVKD. V lost 4 bases and J lost 6, with 16 bases in between. The CDR3 is 15 amino acids. In DNA, the CDR3 is TGTGCCATCAGTGGACGGGACGGAGCCTCCAATGAGCAGTTCTTC. It yields the protein CAISGRDGASNEQFF.

V gene TRBV25-1 combines with J gene TRBJ1-1; a weak D match, TRBD1 (5 bases). This CDR3 is built from 15 residues. The germline V and J ends were trimmed by 1 base and 4 bases, with 13 bases remaining between them. Germline CDR1 reads MGHDK; CDR2 reads SYGVNS. CDR3 DNA sequence: TGTGCCAGCAGTGAATCGGTGAGGGGTGGCACTGAAGCTTTCTTT. It codes for CASSESVRGGTEAFF.

This clone has more than one count but fewer than ten. CDR3 protein: CASSSYLGLNYEQYF. In DNA form, the CDR3 reads TGTGCCAGCAGCTCATACCTGGGACTGAACTACGAGCAGTACTTC. This chain connects TRBV7-2 to TRBJ2-7, with D perhaps matching TRBD2 (6 bases). Germline V gene lookup returns CDR1 SGHTA and CDR2 FQGNSA. Trimming shortened V by 4 bases and J by 3 bases, and 16 bases separated the two germline ends. The CDR3 is made up of 15 amino acids. The full variable domain, its missing parts supplied by reference TRBV7-2 and TRBJ2-7, is GAGVSQSPSNKVTEKGKDVELRCDPISGHTALYWYRQSLGQGLEFLIYFQGNSAPDKSGLPSDRFSAERTGGSVSTLTIQRTQQEDSAVYLCASSSYLGLNYEQYFGPGTRLTVT.

The chain carries TRBV7-2 and TRBJ1-1; D not certain. V lost 1 base, J lost 11 bases, and 20 bases lay in between. The CDR3 covers 15 residues. Looked up from germline, CDR1 is SGHTA and CDR2 is FQGNSA. This CDR3 reads CASSLGSGLPREAFF. The CDR3 DNA sequence: TGTGCCAGCAGCTTAGGCTCAGGACTGCCGCGGGAGGCTTTCTTT.

CDR3 residues: CAWNPDRRVSFF. In nucleotides, the CDR3 is TGTGCCTGGAACCCCGACAGGAGGGTGTCTTTCTTT. The rearrangement links TRBV30 to TRBJ1-1, with D perhaps matching TRBD1 (6 bases). V lost 4 bases and J 12 bases, leaving 18 bases between the germline ends. From germline, CDR1 is GTSNPN and CDR2 SVGIG (reference sequence). CDR3 size: 12 residues.

This chain connects TRBV7-2 to TRBJ2-7; D perhaps matches TRBD1 (5 bases). The germline CDR1 and CDR2 sequences are SGHTA and FQGNSA. The CDR3 extends over 17 amino acids. The ends were cut back, 4 bases at V and 3 bases at J, with 22 bases in the middle. The CDR3 nucleotides read TGTGCCAGCAGCTCGCTGGGTGGGGCTCCAAGCCACTACGAGCAGTACTTC. Its protein is CASSSLGGAPSHYEQYF. Drawing the rest from reference TRBV7-2 and TRBJ2-7, the complete variable domain is GAGVSQSPSNKVTEKGKDVELRCDPISGHTALYWYRQSLGQGLEFLIYFQGNSAPDKSGLPSDRFSAERTGGSVSTLTIQRTQQEDSAVYLCASSSLGGAPSHYEQYFGPGTRLTVT.

This clone has only a few counts. V gene TRBV6-4 combines with J gene TRBJ2-6, with unresolved D. The CDR3 consists of 18 residues. Trimming cost V 4 bases and J 0 bases, with 16 bases left between them. Germline-derived CDR1 and CDR2 are MRHNA and SNTAGT. CDR3: CASSAPWTVPSGANVLTF. In DNA form, the CDR3 reads TGTGCCAGCAGTGCCCCATGGACGGTCCCCTCTGGGGCCAACGTCCTGACTTTC.

The CDR3, as DNA: TGCAGCGTTGACCTCGGACGCCGCAGTGGCTACACCTTC. As protein: CSVDLGRRSGYTF. The rearrangement links TRBV29-1 to TRBJ1-2, with D unresolved. The CDR3 consists of 13 residues. V was cut by 3 bases and J by 7 bases, with 15 bases left in between. Germline values: CDR1 SQVTM, CDR2 ANQGSEA.